Presented here are 10 T cell receptor beta chains from one specimen sequenced in a study of T cell responses to AZD1222 COVID-19 vaccine. Measured with immunoSEQ multiplex PCR; TCRdb has only the in-frame clones, and not every one. The table includes 130,000 to 150,000 clones, 90% detected once. This specimen consisted of peripheral blood, obtained on day 0 of AZD1222 vaccination. All receptors derive from an adult in good health.

V is TRBV5-1 and J is TRBJ2-5, with D unresolved. V dropped 0 bases and J dropped 5 bases, with 5 bases sitting between them. This CDR3 comprises 12 residues. Germline V gene lookup returns CDR1 SGHRS and CDR2 YFSETQ. CDR3 amino acids: CASSLGAETQYF. Here the CDR3 DNA reads TGCGCCAGCAGCTTGGGCGCGGAGACCCAGTACTTC.

The rearrangement uses TRBV27 and TRBJ2-3, with 11 bases matching TRBD2. This CDR3 is built from 16 residues. CDR1 is MNHEY, CDR2 SMNVEV, per germline (reference sequence). The trim removed 6 bases at V and 1 base at J, leaving 6 bases unmatched. The CDR3 protein is CASRVLAGGRTDTQYF. In nucleotides, the CDR3 is TGTGCCAGCAGAGTTCTAGCGGGAGGCCGCACAGATACGCAGTATTTT.

The genes are TRBV7-2 and TRBJ2-7; D uncertain. CDR3 length: 13 residues. Germline lookup yields CDR1 SGHTA and CDR2 FQGNSA. V lost 3 bases and J lost 5, with 11 bases in between. CDR3 nucleotides: TGTGCCAGCAGCTTTGATTTGTGGGACGAGCAGTACTTC. It codes for CASSFDLWDEQYF. The entire variable domain, with the rest obtained from reference TRBV7-2 and TRBJ2-7, is as follows: GAGVSQSPSNKVTEKGKDVELRCDPISGHTALYWYRQSLGQGLEFLIYFQGNSAPDKSGLPSDRFSAERTGGSVSTLTIQRTQQEDSAVYLCASSFDLWDEQYFGPGTRLTVT.

This CDR3 reads CASSPRLQDTQYF. The CDR3 nucleotides read TGTGCCAGCTCACCTCGCCTCCAAGATACGCAGTATTTT. This chain connects TRBV18 to TRBJ2-3, with D hard to call. Between the trimmed V and J ends, which lost 3 bases and 5 bases, there was a span of 9 bases. This CDR3 comprises 13 residues. Germline V gene lookup returns CDR1 KGHSH and CDR2 LQKENI.

This chain links TRBV6-1 with TRBJ2-2, with D possibly TRBD1 on 6 matching bases. The CDR3 is 16 amino acids. Germline V lookup: CDR1 MNHNS, CDR2 SASEGT. V was clipped by 4 bases and J by 2 bases, with 14 bases between them. The CDR3 protein is CASSAPGQLNTGELFF. The CDR3, as DNA: TGTGCCAGCAGTGCCCCGGGACAACTCAACACCGGGGAGCTGTTTTTT.

The V gene is TRBV7-3, the J gene TRBJ2-1; D is possibly TRBD2 (6 bases). This CDR3 has 13 residues. CDR1 is SGHTA and CDR2 is FQGTGA in the germline V gene. Trimming cost V 5 bases and J 3 bases, with 8 bases left between them. CDR3: CASSRDFYNEQFF. DNA for the CDR3: TGTGCCAGCAGCCGGGACTTCTACAATGAGCAGTTCTTC. Full variable domain (outside the CDR3, taken from reference TRBV7-3 and TRBJ2-1): GAGVSQTPSNKVTEKGKYVELRCDPISGHTALYWYRQSLGQGPEFLIYFQGTGAADDSGLPNDRFFAVRPEGSVSTLKIQRTERGDSAVYLCASSRDFYNEQFFGPGTRLTVL.

This clone is a singleton in its sample. The chain carries TRBV9 and TRBJ2-3, with TRBD2 as a possible D gene (5 bases). Trimming took off 2 bases at V and 3 bases at J, with 13 bases between the two ends. CDR3 length: 15 residues. The germline V gene has CDR1 SGDLS and CDR2 YYNGEE. The CDR3 DNA is TGTGCCAGCAGCGTCCGAACGGACTCTACAGATACGCAGTATTTT. This encodes CASSVRTDSTDTQYF.

The CDR3, as DNA: TGTGCCAGCAGCATAACTAGCCCCTCCTACGAGCAGTACTTC. Protein sequence: CASSITSPSYEQYF. The V gene is TRBV7-9, the J gene TRBJ2-7, with D maybe TRBD2 (6 bases). This CDR3 is 14 amino acids long. Trimming shortened V by 5 bases and J by 0 bases, and 11 bases separated the two germline ends. CDR1 is SEHNR, CDR2 FQNEAQ, per germline (reference sequence).

The chain couples TRBV7-2 to TRBJ2-3, with D uncertain. V shed 1 base and J shed 5 bases, with 4 bases lying between them. The CDR3 extends over 12 amino acids. Germline loops: CDR1 SGHTA, CDR2 FQGNSA. The CDR3 DNA reads TGTGCCAGCAGCTTAGAAGGAGATACGCAGTATTTT. As protein: CASSLEGDTQYF.

The sample holds a few counts of this clone. The V gene is TRBV11-2, the J gene TRBJ1-1; possible D gene TRBD1, 5 bases. This CDR3 has 14 amino acids. The V gene lost 2 bases and the J gene lost 5 bases, with 12 bases spanning the gap. CDR1 is SGHAT, CDR2 FQNNGV, per germline. CDR3 loop: CASSLSRGGTEAFF. The CDR3 DNA sequence: TGTGCCAGCAGCTTATCTCGGGGGGGGACTGAAGCTTTCTTT. Looking up the rest from reference TRBV11-2 and TRBJ1-1 gives the full variable domain: EAGVAQSPRYKIIEKRQSVAFWCNPISGHATLYWYQQILGQGPKLLIQFQNNGVVDDSQLPKDRFSAERLKGVDSTLKIQPAKLEDSAVYLCASSLSRGGTEAFFGQGTRLTVV.